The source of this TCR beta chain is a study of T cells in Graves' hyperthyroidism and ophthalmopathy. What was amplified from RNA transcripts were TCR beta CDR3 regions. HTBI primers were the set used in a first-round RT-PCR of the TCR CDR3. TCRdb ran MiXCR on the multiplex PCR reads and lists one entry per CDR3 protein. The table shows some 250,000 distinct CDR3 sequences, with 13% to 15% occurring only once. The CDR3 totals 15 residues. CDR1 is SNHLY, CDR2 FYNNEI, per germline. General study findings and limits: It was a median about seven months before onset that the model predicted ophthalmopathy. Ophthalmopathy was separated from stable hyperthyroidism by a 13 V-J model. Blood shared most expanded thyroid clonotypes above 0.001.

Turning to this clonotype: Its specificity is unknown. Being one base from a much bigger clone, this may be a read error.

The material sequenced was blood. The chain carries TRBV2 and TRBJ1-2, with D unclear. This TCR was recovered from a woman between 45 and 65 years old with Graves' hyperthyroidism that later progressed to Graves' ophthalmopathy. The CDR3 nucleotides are TGTGCCAGCGGTGAACGGGGAGACATCCTCAAGGGCTACACCTTC. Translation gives CASGERGDILKGYTF.